One sample yielded the 5 T cell receptor beta chains listed below, sequenced in a study of shared T cell receptors in the human thymus. Libraries were prepared by immunoSEQ multiplex PCR; TCRdb keeps only in-frame clonotypes and omits some of them. The data contain around 340,000 clones, approximately 95% of them singletons. Sequencing was done on a sample of thymocytes. The origin of the receptors is a human donor.

This clone was detected a few times. The chain uses TRBV28 and TRBJ1-2; D call uncertain. Deletions cut 7 bases from V and 4 bases from J, with 10 bases between. The CDR3 is 12 residues long. Germline V gene lookup returns CDR1 MDHEN and CDR2 SYDVKM. The CDR3 sequence: CASTHVLYGYTF. The CDR3 DNA follows: TGTGCCAGCACTCACGTACTCTATGGCTACACCTTC.

J is TRBJ1-2 and V is TRBV4-1, with D uncertain. The V gene's germline CDR1 is MGHRA and CDR2 YSYEKL. V was pared by 0 bases and J by 8 bases, with 25 bases between. CDR3 size: 18 residues. CDR3 protein: CASSQEGSSTVVFWGYTF. CDR3 nucleotide sequence: TGCGCCAGCAGCCAAGAGGGATCTTCTACAGTAGTATTCTGGGGCTACACCTTC.

This chain links TRBV11-3 with TRBJ2-3, with 9 nucleotides matching TRBD1. This CDR3 is 20 amino acids long. V was pared by 1 base and J by 3 bases, with 17 bases of the junction left unmatched. From germline, CDR1 is SGHNT and CDR2 YENEEA. CDR3 in amino acids: CASSLAPTTSLGTGTDTQYF. The CDR3 DNA follows: TGTGCCAGCAGCTTAGCGCCGACAACCTCATTAGGGACAGGGACAGATACGCAGTATTTT.

This chain links TRBV5-4 with TRBJ1-2; D is ambiguous. V shed 2 bases and J shed 2 bases, with 13 bases lying between them. Germline lookup yields CDR1 SGHNT and CDR2 YYREEE (reference sequence). The CDR3 spans 15 residues. The CDR3 sequence: CASSLGQATNYGYTF. CDR3 sequence (DNA): TGTGCCAGCAGCTTAGGGCAGGCAACCAACTATGGCTACACCTTC.

The J gene is TRBJ2-1, the V gene TRBV30; D ambiguous. The V gene lost 1 base and the J gene lost 5 bases, with 12 bases spanning the gap. Germline assignment: CDR1 GTSNPN and CDR2 SVGIG (reference sequence). CDR3 length: 14 amino acids. The CDR3 sequence is CAWSAPPSDNEQFF. As DNA, the CDR3 is TGTGCCTGGAGTGCCCCCCCAAGCGACAATGAGCAGTTCTTC. The full variable domain, rest sourced from reference TRBV30 and TRBJ2-1, is SQTIHQWPATLVQPVGSPLSLECTVEGTSNPNLYWYRQAAGRGLQLLFYSVGIGQISSEVPQNLSASRPQDRQFILSSKKLLLSDSGFYLCAWSAPPSDNEQFFGPGTRLTVL.